One sample yielded the 5 T cell receptor beta chains listed below, sequenced in a study of CD8 T cells in Susac syndrome. After extraction with the RNeasy kit, about 0.45 to 1 ug of the RNA was reverse transcribed using random hexamers. MiXCR, applied by TCRdb to the immunoSEQ multiplex PCR reads, yields one record per CDR3 protein. Found here are about 400,000 distinct CDR3 sequences, approximately 85% of them singletons; the top ten hold roughly 0.1%. Specimen: CD8+ T cells from PBMCs. These receptor sequences come from a human donor with multiple sclerosis.

This clonotype appeared a single time. The V and J genes are TRBV6-5 and TRBJ2-7, with 8 bases that match TRBD2. Trimming removed 0 bases from V and 5 bases from J; junction bases left unmatched: 6. Germline V gene data show CDR1 as MNHEY and CDR2 as SVGAGI. This CDR3 is built from 15 residues. This chain's CDR3 is CASSYSTGREHEQYF. The CDR3 coding sequence is TGTGCCAGCAGTTACTCGACCGGGAGGGAGCACGAGCAGTACTTC.

The chain recombines TRBV10-3 with TRBJ2-3, with 9 bases that match TRBD2. The CDR3 is 16 residues long. The ends lost 3 bases at V and 1 base at J; junction bases unmatched: 5. From germline, CDR1 is ENHRY and CDR2 SYGVKD. CDR3 DNA sequence: TGTGCCATCAGTGACCGACTAGCGGACGGCACAGATACGCAGTATTTT. It specifies CAISDRLADGTDTQYF.

V gene TRBV4-2 combines with J gene TRBJ1-5; D call uncertain. The CDR3 covers 17 residues. Trimming pared 1 base from V and 3 bases from J, leaving 16 bases between. Germline V lookup: CDR1 LGHNA, CDR2 YNFKEQ. The CDR3 bases are TGTGCCAGCAGCCAAGTGAGTGAGGGTTACTTCAATCAGCCCCAGCATTTT. Its translation is CASSQVSEGYFNQPQHF.

This clonotype has a single count. The J gene is TRBJ1-5, the V gene TRBV6-5, with 10 bases lining up with TRBD1. This CDR3 contains 17 residues. The ends lost 4 bases at V and 0 bases at J; junction bases unmatched: 6. Germline values: CDR1 MNHEY, CDR2 SVGAGI. CDR3 DNA sequence: TGTGCCAGCAGTTTGACAGGGGGCTGGAATAGCAATCAGCCCCAGCATTTT. As protein: CASSLTGGWNSNQPQHF.

The rearrangement joins TRBV6-1 to TRBJ2-7; D gene unclear. Per the germline V gene, CDR1 is MNHNS and CDR2 is SASEGT. Trimming stripped 1 base from V and 1 base from J, with 14 bases between. There are 16 residues in the CDR3. The CDR3, as DNA: TGTGCCAGCAGTGAAGGGATTAGGCAAGGGTCCTACGAGCAGTACTTC. This encodes CASSEGIRQGSYEQYF.